This T cell receptor (beta chain) stems from a study of Ad26.COV2.S vaccination and SARS-CoV-2 variants. Overall study: The Ad26.COV2.S arm of the COV1001 trial was where the donor was placed.

Study-wide results and caveats: The TCR-based breadth and depth measures might underestimate overall T cell responses.

Assay: immunoSEQ multiplex PCR; the TCRdb copy retains only in-frame clones and omits some. The sample shows fewer than 900,000 clones, around 92% of them seen only once. Treatment defined: 15 to 20 received Ad26.COV2.S at low or high dose, single or two shots; several received placebo; per-sample allocation not given. Specimen acquisition occurred on day 63 following the initial vaccine or placebo injection. What was given as vaccine was an Ad26 vector encoding Wuhan-strain SARS-CoV-2 spike. Per the germline V gene, CDR1 is LGHDT and CDR2 is YNNKEL (reference sequence). The CDR3 length is 17 residues. Trimming cost V 4 bases and J 2 bases, with 19 bases left between them. A note on this clone: Its matching antigen is unknown.

The chain has TRBV3-1 (or the pseudogene TRBV3-2) and TRBJ2-3; no definite D call. Sequencing was performed on peripheral blood, taken in a trial of Ad26.COV2.S vaccine versus placebo. The origin of this receptor is a person between 18 and 60 years old who received the Ad26.COV2.S COVID-19 vaccine or a placebo. CDR3 loop: CASSLSEGRPFTDTQYF. DNA of the CDR3: TGTGCCAGCAGCCTGTCTGAAGGACGGCCATTCACAGATACGCAGTATTTT.